This entry lists 20 T cell receptor beta chains sequenced from one sample in a study of breast tumors, draining lymph nodes, adjacent tissues. Breast cancer patients provided tissue from their axillary draining lymph nodes. Via MiXCR, TCRdb re-called the multiplex PCR reads, giving one row per CDR3 protein. The sample records 200,000 to 250,000 distinct CDR3 sequences, under 40% being singletons. Material: axillary lymph node tissue. The origin of the receptors is a female donor with breast cancer. Some clones in this sample may be carry-over from other donors' samples.

The chain links TRBV19 to TRBJ1-6, with D perhaps TRBD1 (6 bases). Germline CDR1 and CDR2: LNHDA and SQIVND (reference sequence). V gave up 6 bases and J gave up 8 bases, with 17 bases separating them. The CDR3 is made up of 15 amino acids. The CDR3 DNA reads TGTGCCAGTAGCGCCCCAAGGGCAGGGGATTCACCCCTCCACTTT. Amino acid sequence: CASSAPRAGDSPLHF.

The chain joins TRBV7-9 to TRBJ2-3, with D perhaps matching TRBD2 (5 bases). This CDR3 comprises 14 residues. The V and J ends lost 5 bases and 2 bases respectively, with 11 bases between them. Germline CDR1 SEHNR, CDR2 FQNEAQ (reference sequence). The chain's CDR3 is CASSPAVNTDTQYF. In DNA, the CDR3 is TGTGCCAGCAGCCCAGCGGTGAACACAGATACGCAGTATTTT.

This chain connects TRBV4-1 to TRBJ2-5; 7 bases align to TRBD2. The CDR3 has 15 residues. The trim removed 1 base at V and 4 bases at J, leaving 6 bases unmatched. Germline CDR1 MGHRA, CDR2 YSYEKL. CDR3 nucleotide sequence: TGCGCCAGCAGCCAAGTTCGGACGGGAGGAGAGACCCAGTACTTC. Translation: CASSQVRTGGETQYF.

This chain connects TRBV12-3 or TRBV12-4 to TRBJ2-2; TRBD2 agrees at 8 bases. V was pared by 6 bases and J by 5 bases, with 11 bases of the junction left unmatched. The CDR3 contains 16 residues. The CDR3 loop is CASRPGAGGRTGELFF. The CDR3 DNA reads TGTGCCAGCAGGCCGGGGGCGGGAGGTCGAACCGGGGAGCTGTTTTTT.

This rearrangement joins TRBV11-3 to TRBJ2-3; no clear D. This CDR3 has 18 amino acids. Germline V gene lookup returns CDR1 SGHNT and CDR2 YENEEA. The V end lost 2 bases, the J end lost 0 bases, and 18 bases lay between the germline ends. The CDR3 spells CASSLLSPTYSSTDTQYF. The CDR3 DNA sequence: TGTGCCAGCAGCTTATTAAGCCCGACTTATTCTAGCACAGATACGCAGTATTTT.

V usage is TRBV2 and J usage is TRBJ2-7, with D hard to call. V was shortened by 0 bases and J by 0 bases, with 9 bases between the two germline ends. The germline V gene has CDR1 SNHLY and CDR2 FYNNEI. The CDR3 has 15 residues. The CDR3 DNA follows: TGTGCCAGCAGTGAAGCGCGGTCGAGCTCCTACGAGCAGTACTTC. Its translation: CASSEARSSSYEQYF.

This clonotype occurred many times. The gene calls are TRBV7-9 and TRBJ1-3; unclear D gene. With 1 base removed from V and 4 bases from J, the gap between germline ends came to 14 bases. The CDR3 contains 16 residues. Germline CDR1 reads SEHNR; CDR2 reads FQNEAQ (reference sequence). The CDR3 sequence: CASSLGTTLGGNTIYF. The CDR3 region has the DNA TGTGCCAGCAGCTTAGGAACAACCTTAGGGGGAAACACCATATATTTT.

In this sample, this clonotype turned up many times. V gene TRBV7-8 combines with J gene TRBJ1-2; no reliable D call. V dropped 5 bases and J dropped 4 bases, with 14 bases sitting between them. This CDR3 comprises 14 residues. Germline-derived CDR1 and CDR2 are SGHVS and FQNEAQ. The CDR3 is CASSLAPSSYGYTF. The CDR3 bases are TGTGCCAGCAGCCTCGCCCCCAGCAGCTATGGCTACACCTTC. Full variable domain (missing parts from reference TRBV7-8 and TRBJ1-2): GAGVSQSPRYKVAKRGQDVALRCDPISGHVSLFWYQQALGQGPEFLTYFQNEAQLDKSGLPSDRFFAERPEGSVSTLKIQRTQQEDSAVYLCASSLAPSSYGYTFGSGTRLTVV.

The J gene is TRBJ2-3, the V gene TRBV7-9; tentative D call: TRBD1 (6 bases). The CDR3 covers 15 residues. Germline V gene lookup returns CDR1 SEHNR and CDR2 FQNEAQ (reference sequence). V was cut by 5 bases and J by 14 bases, with 26 bases left in between. In nucleotides, the CDR3 is TGTGCCAGCAGCACTTACAGGGCTTCAAGCATTTATTGGTATTTT. Amino acids: CASSTYRASSIYWYF.

This clonotype showed up many times. The J gene is TRBJ2-2, the V gene TRBV20-1; D not resolved. CDR3 length: 15 amino acids. The ends were cut back, 3 bases at V and 4 bases at J, with 15 bases in the middle. Germline assignment: CDR1 DFQATT and CDR2 SNEGSKA (reference sequence). The CDR3 is CSARTPQALTGELFF. The CDR3 region has the DNA TGCAGTGCTAGGACACCTCAAGCACTCACCGGGGAGCTGTTTTTT.

This clonotype was counted many times. The chain uses TRBV11-3 and TRBJ2-3, with 9 nucleotides matching TRBD2. The germline gives CDR1 SGHNT, CDR2 YENEEA. With 0 bases clipped from V and 2 bases from J, the junction kept 6 bases outside the gene matches. The CDR3 has 17 amino acids. The CDR3 loop is CASSLDIASGNTDTQYF. The CDR3 DNA is TGTGCCAGCAGCTTAGATATCGCTAGCGGGAACACAGATACGCAGTATTTT.

The chain links TRBV7-2 to TRBJ2-7; D is perhaps TRBD1 (5 bases). Germline loops: CDR1 SGHTA, CDR2 FQGNSA. The V and J ends lost 1 base and 5 bases respectively, with 12 bases between them. The CDR3 length is 14 residues. The CDR3 sequence is CASSLEGASHEQYF. DNA of the CDR3: TGTGCCAGCAGCTTAGAAGGGGCGAGCCACGAGCAGTACTTC.

This clonotype occurred many times. V and J are TRBV5-4 and TRBJ2-5; unclear D gene. The CDR3 loop spans 12 amino acids. The V gene's germline CDR1 is SGHNT and CDR2 YYREEE (reference sequence). The V and J ends lost 0 bases and 2 bases respectively, with 2 bases between them. CDR3 protein: CASSLDQETQYF. CDR3 DNA sequence: TGTGCCAGCAGCTTGGATCAAGAGACCCAGTACTTC.

This clonotype showed up many times. The chain joins TRBV2 to TRBJ2-1; possible D gene TRBD2, 5 bases. Germline CDR1 SNHLY, CDR2 FYNNEI. Trimming removed 4 bases at V and 7 bases at J, with 14 bases between. The CDR3 totals 14 residues. The CDR3 here is CASSAWGEANEQFF. The CDR3 DNA reads TGTGCCAGCAGTGCGTGGGGAGAGGCTAATGAGCAGTTCTTC.

Only one count was recorded for this clonotype. This sequence may be a read error, since a much larger clone differs from it by one base. The chain joins TRBV5-6 to TRBJ2-1; D might be TRBD1 or TRBD2, each matching 5 bases. The CDR3 consists of 15 residues. CDR1 is SGHDT and CDR2 is YYEEEE in the germline V gene. The CDR3 region has the DNA TGTGCCAGCAGAACCTCGGGGCGGTCCTACAATGGGCAGTTCTTC. This encodes CASRTSGRSYNGQFF.

This clonotype was recorded at least ten times. The chain recombines TRBV4-1 with TRBJ2-7; TRBD2 aligns across 7 bases. This CDR3 comprises 15 residues. Germline V gene sequence: CDR1 MGHRA, CDR2 YSYEKL. The junction had 6 bases not matched to a gene; V was cut back by 1 base and J by 3 bases. DNA of the CDR3: TGCGCCAGCAGCCAAGCGCGGGAGCTTGGCTACGAGCAGTACTTC. The encoded protein is CASSQARELGYEQYF.

This clonotype appeared many times. V usage is TRBV19 and J usage is TRBJ1-5, with D maybe TRBD1 (5 bases). This CDR3 has 15 residues. The V and J ends lost 8 bases and 6 bases respectively, with 20 bases between them. The germline gives CDR1 LNHDA, CDR2 SQIVND (reference sequence). The CDR3 region has the DNA TGTGCCAGTCGCCGAGAGCCCCAGGGTAGTCAGCCCCAGCATTTT. It is translated as CASRREPQGSQPQHF. Using reference TRBV19 and TRBJ1-5 for the parts outside the CDR3, the full variable domain is DGGITQSPKYLFRKEGQNVTLSCEQNLNHDAMYWYRQDPGQGLRLIYYSQIVNDFQKGDIAEGYSVSREKKESFPLTVTSAQKNPTAFYLCASRREPQGSQPQHFGDGTRLSIL.

This clonotype was counted ten times or more. This sequence joins TRBV6-1 and TRBJ2-7, with D perhaps matching TRBD2 (6 bases). CDR1 and CDR2 (germline): MNHNS, SASEGT. This CDR3 is built from 13 residues. Trimming shortened V by 7 bases and J by 2 bases, and 12 bases separated the two germline ends. The CDR3 sequence is CASTISGPYEQYF. As DNA, the CDR3 is TGTGCCAGCACGATTAGCGGACCCTACGAGCAGTACTTC.

This clonotype came up a few times. A read error is possible here, since a much larger clone lies one base away. The chain uses TRBV6-5 and TRBJ1-2, with a tentative D call TRBD1 (5 bases). The CDR3 covers 16 residues. Germline assignment: CDR1 MNHEY and CDR2 SVGAGI. Trimming pared 5 bases from V and 0 bases from J, leaving 16 bases between. CDR3 DNA sequence: TGTGCCAGCAGTCACTGGGCTCCAGGGACTAACTATGGCTACACCTTC. Protein product: CASSHWAPGTNYGYTF.

The CDR3 protein is CASSHADRNEQYF. The CDR3, as DNA: TGTGCCAGCAGCCATGCGGACAGGAACGAGCAGTACTTC. The V gene is TRBV3-1, the J gene TRBJ2-7, with 7 bases fitting TRBD1. The germline CDR1 and CDR2 sequences are LGHDT and YNNKEL (reference sequence). Unmatched junction bases numbered 4, after V lost 3 bases and J lost 5 bases. This CDR3 is built from 13 residues.